Below are 29 T cell receptor beta chains sequenced from a single sample in a study of shared clonotypes between healthy human individuals. Repertoires were generated with immunoSEQ multiplex PCR, while TCRdb's copy carries only in-frame clones and drops some. The data show roughly 810,000 clones, roughly 96% seen once. Naive CD8 cells, CD45RO-negative and positively selected for CCR7, excluded terminally differentiated effector memory CD45RA+ cells. The sequenced sample was naive CD8+ T cells sorted from blood. All receptors come from a man aged 25-45 years in good health.

This sequence joins TRBV6-6 and TRBJ1-1; D not certain. The germline CDR1 and CDR2 sequences are MNHNY and SVGAGI (reference sequence). Trimming left V 2 bases short and J 0 bases short, with 13 bases between. This CDR3 is 16 amino acids long. CDR3 residues: CASSYTLQAVNTEAFF. The CDR3 nucleotides read TGTGCCAGCAGTTACACCCTGCAGGCGGTGAACACTGAAGCTTTCTTT.

Points on this clone: Other DNA sequences in this sample translate to the same CDR3. The rearrangement uses TRBV19 and TRBJ2-6, with no clear D. Trimming removed 2 bases at V and 0 bases at J, with 5 bases between. The CDR3 runs to 15 residues. Germline V gene lookup returns CDR1 LNHDA and CDR2 SQIVND (reference sequence). The CDR3 bases are TGTGCCAGTAGTATACAGAGCTCTGGGGCCAACGTCCTGACTTTC. The encoded protein is CASSIQSSGANVLTF.

The chain is built from TRBV15 and TRBJ2-7; maybe TRBD1 (6 bases). Germline V lookup: CDR1 LNHNV, CDR2 YYDKDF (reference sequence). Trimming removed 5 bases at V and 2 bases at J, with 19 bases between. There are 16 residues in the CDR3. The CDR3 spells CATSGEPGQGPYEQYF. In DNA, the CDR3 is TGTGCCACCAGCGGCGAGCCGGGGCAGGGGCCCTACGAGCAGTACTTC.

This chain links TRBV7-9 with TRBJ2-1; TRBD2 agrees at 8 bases. The CDR3 loop spans 16 amino acids. V shed 0 bases and J 4 bases; nucleotides not matched to a gene: 5. Germline CDR1 is SEHNR and CDR2 is FQNEAQ (reference sequence). CDR3: CASSLARLAGYNEQFF. CDR3 DNA: TGTGCCAGCAGCTTAGCGCGATTAGCGGGATACAATGAGCAGTTCTTC.

The genes are TRBV11-2 and TRBJ2-7, with unresolved D. The CDR3 runs 13 residues. Trimming removed 7 bases at V and 0 bases at J, with 10 bases between. CDR1 is SGHAT and CDR2 is FQNNGV in the germline V gene. The CDR3 DNA sequence: TGTGCCAGCATAACCGAGAGCTCCTACGAGCAGTACTTC. Its translation: CASITESSYEQYF.

A single count supports this clone. The chain joins TRBV7-8 to TRBJ2-5; D may be TRBD1 (5 bases). This CDR3 is built from 12 residues. Between the trimmed V and J ends, which lost 4 bases and 3 bases, there was a span of 6 bases. Germline V CDR1 and CDR2: SGHVS, FQNEAQ. The CDR3 spells CASSSREETQYF. CDR3 nucleotide sequence: TGTGCCAGCAGCTCCAGGGAAGAGACCCAGTACTTC.

The chain employs TRBV2 and TRBJ1-4; TRBD1 matches at 9 bases. J lost 7 bases, V lost 6 bases, and 9 bases had no gene match. The CDR3 runs to 15 residues. CDR1 SNHLY and CDR2 FYNNEI come from the germline V gene. The CDR3 spells CASSDRGRIGEKLFF. DNA for the CDR3: TGTGCCAGCAGCGACAGGGGGAGGATTGGTGAAAAACTGTTTTTT.

The chain carries TRBV28 and TRBJ1-1, with D unclear. The germline V and J ends were trimmed by 1 base and 8 bases, with 8 bases remaining between them. Germline lookup yields CDR1 MDHEN and CDR2 SYDVKM. The CDR3 contains 12 residues. In nucleotides, the CDR3 is TGTGCCAGCAGTTTATCCGGGCAGGAAGCTTTCTTT. Its translation: CASSLSGQEAFF.

The V gene is TRBV27, the J gene TRBJ2-7; 9 nucleotides line up with TRBD2. Germline CDR1 is MNHEY and CDR2 is SMNVEV (reference sequence). J was trimmed by 6 bases and V by 0 bases; bases with no gene match: 3. There are 14 residues in the CDR3. The CDR3 reads CASSLSAGGPEQYF. The CDR3, as DNA: TGTGCCAGCAGTTTATCGGCGGGAGGGCCCGAGCAGTACTTC.

The rearrangement links TRBV4-1 to TRBJ2-7; 7 bases align to TRBD1. J lost 0 bases, V lost 0 bases, and 5 bases had no gene match. Germline CDR1 reads MGHRA; CDR2 reads YSYEKL. The CDR3 spans 16 residues. The CDR3 DNA is TGCGCCAGCAGCCAAGAGGGACAGTATTACTCCTACGAGCAGTACTTC. It codes for CASSQEGQYYSYEQYF.

The table lists this clone with a few counts. This specimen includes other DNA sequences encoding the same CDR3. This chain links TRBV27 with TRBJ2-7, with 9 bases that match TRBD1. V dropped 3 bases and J dropped 1; count of bases not matched to a gene: 1. The CDR3 runs 14 residues. Germline CDR1 MNHEY, CDR2 SMNVEV (reference sequence). CDR3 protein: CASSLGQGSYEQYF. The CDR3 nucleotides are TGTGCCAGCAGTTTGGGACAGGGTTCCTACGAGCAGTACTTC.

The sample holds one count of this clone. This chain joins TRBV21-1 and TRBJ2-7; TRBD2 was called by the table and not checked on the DNA. TRBV21-1 is an annotated pseudogene. CDR3 length: 11 residues. CDR3 bases: TGTGCCAGCAGCTCCTACTACGAGCAGTACTTC. Protein product: CASSSYYEQYF.

V and J are TRBV29-1 and TRBJ2-7, with a possible D match to TRBD1 (6 bases). Germline V gives CDR1 SQVTM, CDR2 ANQGSEA. Trimming pared 7 bases from V and 6 bases from J, leaving 16 bases between. The CDR3 covers 12 residues. CDR3 in DNA: TGCAGCGGACGGGACATGAGGAGCGAGCAGTACTTC. Protein sequence: CSGRDMRSEQYF.

The chain employs TRBV19 and TRBJ1-3; the D is unclear. Trimming took off 3 bases at V and 2 bases at J, with 8 bases between the two ends. The germline CDR1 and CDR2 sequences are LNHDA and SQIVND (reference sequence). There are 14 residues in the CDR3. Here the CDR3 DNA reads TGTGCCAGTAGTATCGCCATCCCTGGAAACACCATATATTTT. As protein: CASSIAIPGNTIYF. Variable domain in full (rest from reference TRBV19 and TRBJ1-3): DGGITQSPKYLFRKEGQNVTLSCEQNLNHDAMYWYRQDPGQGLRLIYYSQIVNDFQKGDIAEGYSVSREKKESFPLTVTSAQKNPTAFYLCASSIAIPGNTIYFGEGSWLTVV.

J is TRBJ2-7 and V is TRBV2; TRBD1 or TRBD2 may be the D gene (5 bases each). V lost 7 bases and J lost 0, with 13 bases in between. CDR3 length: 14 residues. From germline, CDR1 is SNHLY and CDR2 FYNNEI. CDR3: CASKGTYTSYEQYF. Written as DNA, the CDR3 is TGTGCCAGCAAAGGGACCTACACCTCCTACGAGCAGTACTTC.

V usage is TRBV27 and J usage is TRBJ2-1; TRBD2 aligns across 12 bases. The V segment lost 5 bases and the J segment 9 bases; nucleotides outside the gene matches: 5. CDR3 length: 14 residues. Germline V gene sequence: CDR1 MNHEY, CDR2 SMNVEV (reference sequence). The CDR3 protein is CASSLAGGPFEQFF. The CDR3, as DNA: TGTGCCAGCAGTCTAGCGGGAGGGCCTTTTGAGCAGTTCTTC.

The rearrangement joins TRBV4-1 to TRBJ2-5, with 9 bases aligning to TRBD2. V was clipped by 4 bases and J by 1 base; unmatched bases: 7. This CDR3 has 16 amino acids. CDR1 and CDR2 from the germline V gene are MGHRA and YSYEKL. CDR3 residues: CASSLRLAALQETQYF. CDR3 coding DNA: TGCGCCAGCAGCCTCCGACTAGCGGCCCTCCAAGAGACCCAGTACTTC.

This clone was seen just once. The chain joins TRBV19 to TRBJ2-2, with 8 bases that match TRBD2. J lost 7 bases, V lost 3 bases, and 7 bases had no gene match. There are 15 residues in the CDR3. Per germline, CDR1 LNHDA and CDR2 SQIVND (reference sequence). CDR3 bases: TGTGCCAGTAGTATGGGAGCGGGAGCCGTCGGGGAGCTGTTTTTT. Translating gives CASSMGAGAVGELFF.

The gene calls are TRBV5-5 and TRBJ1-3; D gene uncertain. Per the germline V gene, CDR1 is SGHKS and CDR2 is YYEKEE (reference sequence). The CDR3 is 14 residues long. V lost 1 base and J lost 2, with 7 bases in between. CDR3 protein: CASSLSAPGNTIYF. CDR3 DNA sequence: TGTGCCAGCAGCTTGTCAGCGCCTGGAAACACCATATATTTT.

The CDR3, as DNA: TGTGCCTGGAGTGTACCGACGGCTGAGGTGGGTCGGGATCGGTACGAGCAGTACTTC. It encodes CAWSVPTAEVGRDRYEQYF. The chain carries TRBV30 and TRBJ2-7, with a possible D match to TRBD2 (5 bases). V was trimmed by 0 bases and J by 4 bases, leaving 28 bases between them. The length of the CDR3 is 19 residues. Germline lookup yields CDR1 GTSNPN and CDR2 SVGIG (reference sequence).

A single count supports this clone. The chain links TRBV7-2 to TRBJ2-3; D gene unclear. CDR1 and CDR2 from the germline V gene are SGHTA and FQGNSA. The CDR3 sequence is 13 residues long. Trimming pared 4 bases from V and 1 base from J, leaving 6 bases between. This CDR3 reads CASSWVGTDTQYF. The CDR3 nucleotides are TGTGCCAGCAGCTGGGTGGGCACAGATACGCAGTATTTT.

The rearrangement joins TRBV7-2 to TRBJ2-1, with D uncertain. The CDR3 runs to 15 residues. The germline V gene has CDR1 SGHTA and CDR2 FQGNSA. V lost 2 bases, J lost 2 bases, and 10 bases lay in between. The DNA for the CDR3 is TGTGCCAGCAGCTTATCTGGCGGACCCTACAATGAGCAGTTCTTC. Translating it yields CASSLSGGPYNEQFF.

The rearrangement links TRBV11-2 to TRBJ2-5, with D unclear. The CDR3 has 15 residues. Germline CDR1 SGHAT, CDR2 FQNNGV. The V and J ends lost 2 bases and 1 base respectively, with 11 bases between them. This chain's CDR3 is CASSLPQRGQETQYF. The CDR3 nucleotides are TGTGCCAGCAGCTTACCCCAGAGAGGCCAAGAGACCCAGTACTTC.

This clone was seen once. V and J are TRBV6-5 and TRBJ2-2; D gene ambiguous. Germline CDR1 is MNHEY and CDR2 is SVGAGI. Trimming took 2 bases from V and 5 from J, leaving 6 bases between them. The length of the CDR3 is 13 residues. In DNA, the CDR3 is TGTGCCAGCAGTTACGACCGGACCGGGGAGCTGTTTTTT. Translated: CASSYDRTGELFF.

The chain carries TRBV13 and TRBJ2-3; D is undetermined. This CDR3 has 16 residues. Trimming shortened V by 5 bases and J by 0 bases, and 15 bases separated the two germline ends. Germline CDR1 reads PRHDT; CDR2 reads FYEKMQ (reference sequence). CDR3 residues: CASSPATEWSTDTQYF. DNA for the CDR3: TGTGCCAGCAGCCCCGCCACCGAATGGAGCACAGATACGCAGTATTTT.

The chain carries TRBV18 and TRBJ2-7; 9 bases are a match to TRBD2. V shed 0 bases, J shed 6 bases, and the junction held 9 bases outside the gene matches. Germline CDR1 reads KGHSH; CDR2 reads LQKENI. This CDR3 is built from 16 residues. The chain's CDR3 is CASSPPRGRESGEQYF. CDR3 nucleotides: TGTGCCAGCTCACCACCACGCGGGAGGGAGTCCGGCGAGCAGTACTTC.

The rearrangement joins TRBV7-9 to TRBJ2-1, with D possibly being TRBD1 (6 bases). V lost 1 base and J 8 bases, leaving 12 bases between the germline ends. Germline CDR1 is SEHNR and CDR2 is FQNEAQ (reference sequence). This CDR3 has 14 residues. This chain's CDR3 is CASSLVQGIDEQFF. The DNA of the CDR3 is TGTGCCAGCAGCTTAGTACAGGGTATCGATGAGCAGTTCTTC.

The genes are TRBV10-3 and TRBJ2-7, with 9 bases lining up with TRBD2. This CDR3 has 15 amino acids. Germline assignment: CDR1 ENHRY and CDR2 SYGVKD. The V gene end was trimmed by 3 bases and the J gene end by 2 bases; junction bases not matched to a gene: 5. This CDR3 is CAISDVAGGAYEQYF. The CDR3 DNA follows: TGTGCCATCAGTGATGTGGCGGGAGGGGCCTACGAGCAGTACTTC.

This sequence joins TRBV27 and TRBJ2-7, with D possibly being TRBD1 or TRBD2 (5 bases each). CDR3 size: 14 residues. The V and J ends lost 9 bases and 4 bases respectively, with 19 bases between them. Looked up from germline, CDR1 is MNHEY and CDR2 is SMNVEV (reference sequence). This CDR3 reads CASWGSEGGYEQYF. For the CDR3, the DNA is TGTGCCAGTTGGGGGTCAGAGGGTGGATACGAGCAGTACTTC.